A single sample is the source of the 8 T cell receptor beta chains below, sequenced in a study of response to subunit inactivated influenza vaccine. In TCRdb, the RT-PCR reads were re-called with MiXCR into one record per CDR3 protein. This repertoire shows about 520,000 distinct CDR3 sequences, approximately 7.7% found once; its top ten account for around 13%. Sequencing used PBMCs from blood, obtained around 25 months after vaccination. The source is a man aged 45 to 70 who received an inactivated influenza vaccine.

The chain carries TRBV3-1 and TRBJ2-3; no clear D. V was shortened by 0 bases and J by 3 bases, with 7 bases between the two germline ends. Germline loops: CDR1 LGHDT, CDR2 YNNKEL (reference sequence). CDR3 length: 14 residues. The CDR3 DNA is TGTGCCAGCAGCCAAGAAAAGGCTACAGATACGCAGTATTTT. Protein: CASSQEKATDTQYF.

In its sample, this clonotype was seen a few times. The J gene is TRBJ1-1, the V gene TRBV6-1; D gene ambiguous. V was clipped by 3 bases and J by 0 bases, with 11 bases between them. Per germline, CDR1 MNHNS and CDR2 SASEGT. This CDR3 is built from 15 residues. This chain's CDR3 is CASSDRSRMNTEAFF. The CDR3 DNA follows: TGTGCCAGCAGTGATAGGAGTAGGATGAACACTGAAGCTTTCTTT.

This clonotype has just a few counts. The chain links TRBV6-5 to TRBJ2-2; 7 nucleotides match TRBD2. CDR1 MNHEY and CDR2 SVGAGI come from the germline V gene. V shed 4 bases and J 2 bases; nucleotides not matched to a gene: 7. The CDR3 spans 16 residues. Here the CDR3 reads CASSWSRGGNTGELFF. The CDR3 DNA follows: TGTGCCAGCAGTTGGTCCCGCGGGGGTAACACCGGGGAGCTGTTTTTT.

The table lists this clonotype with many counts. The chain uses TRBV30 and TRBJ2-2, with 9 bases identical to TRBD1. With 8 bases clipped from V and 4 bases from J, the junction kept 5 bases outside the gene matches. This CDR3 contains 13 residues. CDR1 is GTSNPN, CDR2 SVGIG, per germline (reference sequence). CDR3 loop: CAAQGAGTGELFF. CDR3 DNA sequence: TGTGCCGCACAGGGGGCGGGCACCGGGGAGCTGTTTTTT.

V is TRBV10-3 and J is TRBJ2-7, with unresolved D. V was trimmed by 2 bases and J by 2 bases, leaving 13 bases between them. Germline V gene data show CDR1 as ENHRY and CDR2 as SYGVKD. The CDR3 consists of 15 residues. The CDR3 DNA sequence: TGTGCCATCAGTGAGAGGCGAGGAAACCCCTACGAGCAGTACTTC. It encodes CAISERRGNPYEQYF.

CDR3 DNA sequence: TGTGCCAGCAGTTTACCCTTTACAGGAGACACTGAAGCTTTCTTT. Its protein is CASSLPFTGDTEAFF. V is TRBV28 and J is TRBJ1-1; TRBD1 might be the D (5 bases). V was cut by 2 bases and J by 3 bases, with 13 bases left in between. There are 15 residues in the CDR3. Germline-derived CDR1 and CDR2 are MDHEN and SYDVKM. The full variable domain, its missing parts supplied by reference TRBV28 and TRBJ1-1, is DVKVTQSSRYLVKRTGEKVFLECVQDMDHENMFWYRQDPGLGLRLIYFSYDVKMKEKGDIPEGYSVSREKKERFSLILESASTNQTSMYLCASSLPFTGDTEAFFGQGTRLTVV.

The rearrangement links TRBV7-6 to TRBJ1-1; no reliable D call. The CDR3 loop spans 14 amino acids. CDR1 is SGHVS, CDR2 FNYEAQ, per germline. Between the trimmed V and J ends, which lost 1 base and 3 bases, there was a span of 9 bases. The CDR3 DNA sequence: TGTGCCAGCAGCTTAGAGGGTGGGGACACTGAAGCTTTCTTT. Translation gives CASSLEGGDTEAFF.

DNA for the CDR3: TGTGCCACCAGTGAGTCTAGACTAGCGGGGGGGTGGAATGAGCAGTTCTTC. This gives the protein CATSESRLAGGWNEQFF. This rearrangement joins TRBV24-1 to TRBJ2-1; 14 bases align to TRBD2. Germline V gives CDR1 KGHDR, CDR2 SFDVKD. The CDR3 totals 17 residues. J was trimmed by 7 bases and V by 4 bases; bases with no gene match: 8.